These T cell receptor beta chains were read from a single sample in a study of blood T cell repertoires in COVID-19. Sequencing used immunoSEQ multiplex PCR; TCRdb keeps in-frame clones, though not all of them. This sample yields about 270,000 clones, of which under 95% are seen a single time; 2.5% to 3% belongs to the top ten. The material sequenced was PBMCs or T cells enriched from blood (not recorded which). The receptors here all came from a man in his forties or fifties who had been exposed to COVID-19. Each CDR3 is given with its conserved first and last residue. D genes are given only for firm matches. Only part of the rows carry a size: once, few, many, or a class if the clone is expanded.

cdr3_nt | cdr3_aa | cdr3_length | v_call | d_call | clone_size | j_call
TGTGCCAGCAGTGAATATGGAAGGGGGCTCCCTTACACCTTC | CASSEYGRGLPYTF | 14 | TRBV25-1 | TRBD1 | - | TRBJ1-2
TGTGCCAGCAGTGGAGGGACTAGCACAGATACGCAGTATTTT | CASSGGTSTDTQYF | 14 | TRBV6-2/TRBV6-3 | - | - | TRBJ2-3
TGTGCCACCTCCAGGACTGACCCGAACACCGGGGAGCTGTTTTTT | CATSRTDPNTGELFF | 15 | TRBV24-1 | - | - | TRBJ2-2
TGTGCCAGCCGTGTTGACAGGGGTGGTGAAGCTTTCTTT | CASRVDRGGEAFF | 13 | TRBV28 | TRBD1 | - | TRBJ1-1
TGTGCCAGCAGCTTATCAGGGGATACGCAGTATTTT | CASSLSGDTQYF | 12 | TRBV11-2 | - | - | TRBJ2-3
TGTGCCAGCAGCCTATACAGGAGCTACAATGAGCAGTTCTTC | CASSLYRSYNEQFF | 14 | TRBV28 | - | few | TRBJ2-1
TGTGCCAGCAGTGGGCAGGGGAATCAGCCCCAGCATTTT | CASSGQGNQPQHF | 13 | TRBV2 | - | - | TRBJ1-5
TGTGCCAGCAGCCTGCAGGGCGACGAGCAGTACTTC | CASSLQGDEQYF | 12 | TRBV7-9 | - | - | TRBJ2-7
TGTGCCAGCAGTTTTCCGACGACTTCAGCCTCCTCCTATGGCTACACCTTC | CASSFPTTSASSYGYTF | 17 | TRBV28 | - | - | TRBJ1-2
TGTGCCAGCAGCCCCAACAGGGGTAATGAAAAACTGTTTTTT | CASSPNRGNEKLFF | 14 | TRBV7-2 | TRBD1 | - | TRBJ1-4
TGTGCCAGCAGCTTGCCGGGACAGATGAACACTGAAGCTTTCTTT | CASSLPGQMNTEAFF | 15 | TRBV5-6 | TRBD1 | - | TRBJ1-1
TGTGCCAGCAGAGACACAGGTGAAGCCCAGCATTTT | CASRDTGEAQHF | 12 | TRBV28 | - | - | TRBJ1-5
TGTGCCAGTAGTTCATGGACAGTAATCAATGAGCAGTTCTTC | CASSSWTVINEQFF | 14 | TRBV19 | - | once | TRBJ2-1
TGTGCCAGCAGCCAAGATAGGGAACTAGCGGGAGTGCTAAACGAGCAGTACTTC | CASSQDRELAGVLNEQYF | 18 | TRBV14 | TRBD2 | - | TRBJ2-7
TGTGCCAGTAAAGCCCCTGGAGTAGTTTATGGCTACACCTTC | CASKAPGVVYGYTF | 14 | TRBV19 | - | - | TRBJ1-2
TGCGCCAGCAGCTTGGTCAGCGGCAAAGAGACCCAGTACTTC | CASSLVSGKETQYF | 14 | TRBV5-1 | - | - | TRBJ2-5
TGTGCCAGCAGTGGACTAGCGACAGATACGCAGTATTTT | CASSGLATDTQYF | 13 | TRBV7-2 | TRBD2 | - | TRBJ2-3
TGTGCCAGCAGCCAAGAAAAAGGGAATTCGACAGAGTATAGCAATCAGCCCCAGCATTTT | CASSQEKGNSTEYSNQPQHF | 20 | TRBV3-1/TRBV3-2 | - | - | TRBJ1-5
TGTGCCAGCAGCTCCTTAGGAGCGACCGAGCAGTACTTC | CASSSLGATEQYF | 13 | TRBV7-9 | - | - | TRBJ2-7
TGTGCCAGCAGGGACCAGGGACTAACGAACACCGGGGAGCTGTTTTTT | CASRDQGLTNTGELFF | 16 | TRBV6-4 | TRBD2 | - | TRBJ2-2
TGTGCCAGCTCACCTCTTACTAGCGGAGTTAAAGAGACCCAGTACTTC | CASSPLTSGVKETQYF | 16 | TRBV18 | TRBD2 | - | TRBJ2-5
TGCGCCAGCACCCTGGGACTAGCGGGAGGGCGGGTGAATGAGCAGTTCTTC | CASTLGLAGGRVNEQFF | 17 | TRBV5-1 | TRBD2 | once | TRBJ2-1
TGTGCCAGCACCCGGAACACTGAAGCTTTCTTT | CASTRNTEAFF | 11 | TRBV7-6 | - | - | TRBJ1-1